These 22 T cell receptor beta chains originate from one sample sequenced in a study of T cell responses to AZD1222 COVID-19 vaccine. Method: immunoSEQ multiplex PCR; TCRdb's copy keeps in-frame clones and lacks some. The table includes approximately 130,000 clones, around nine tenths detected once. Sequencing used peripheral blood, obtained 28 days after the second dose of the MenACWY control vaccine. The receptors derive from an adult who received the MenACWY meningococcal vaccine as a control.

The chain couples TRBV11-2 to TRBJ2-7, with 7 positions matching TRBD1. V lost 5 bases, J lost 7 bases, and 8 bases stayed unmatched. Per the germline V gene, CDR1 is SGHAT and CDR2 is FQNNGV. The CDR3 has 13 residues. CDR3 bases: TGTGCCAGCAGCCCCCGACAGGGATTGGAGCAGTACTTC. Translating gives CASSPRQGLEQYF.

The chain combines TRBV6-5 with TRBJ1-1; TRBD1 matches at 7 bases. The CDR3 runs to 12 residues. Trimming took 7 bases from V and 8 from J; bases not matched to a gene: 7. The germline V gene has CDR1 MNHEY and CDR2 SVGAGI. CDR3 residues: CASNPTGSEAFF. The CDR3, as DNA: TGTGCCAGCAACCCGACAGGGTCGGAAGCTTTCTTT.

For the CDR3, the DNA is TGTGCCAGCAGAGGCCGGCAGGGGCGTAAGACTGAAGCTTTCTTT. It yields the protein CASRGRQGRKTEAFF. V is TRBV25-1 and J is TRBJ1-1, with a tentative D call TRBD1 (6 bases). V was shortened by 6 bases and J by 5 bases, with 19 bases between the two germline ends. The CDR3 spans 15 residues. Germline CDR1 reads MGHDK; CDR2 reads SYGVNS.

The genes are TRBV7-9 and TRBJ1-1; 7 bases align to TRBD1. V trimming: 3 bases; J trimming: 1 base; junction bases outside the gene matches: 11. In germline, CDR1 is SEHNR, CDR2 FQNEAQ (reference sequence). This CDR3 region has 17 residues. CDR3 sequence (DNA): TGTGCCAGCAGCTTGCTGACAGGGCGAGCTCCGAACACTGAAGCTTTCTTT. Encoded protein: CASSLLTGRAPNTEAFF.

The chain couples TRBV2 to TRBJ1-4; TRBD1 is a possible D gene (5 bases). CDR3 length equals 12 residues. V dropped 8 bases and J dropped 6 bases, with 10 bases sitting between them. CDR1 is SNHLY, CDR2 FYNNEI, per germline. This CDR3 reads CASVQGYEKLFF. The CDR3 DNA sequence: TGTGCCAGCGTCCAGGGCTATGAAAAACTGTTTTTT.

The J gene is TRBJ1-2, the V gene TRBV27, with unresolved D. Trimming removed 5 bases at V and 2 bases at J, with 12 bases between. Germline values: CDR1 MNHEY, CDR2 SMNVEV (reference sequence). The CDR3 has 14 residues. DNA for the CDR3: TGTGCCAGCAGTCCGTTGACAAAAAACTATGGCTACACCTTC. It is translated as CASSPLTKNYGYTF.

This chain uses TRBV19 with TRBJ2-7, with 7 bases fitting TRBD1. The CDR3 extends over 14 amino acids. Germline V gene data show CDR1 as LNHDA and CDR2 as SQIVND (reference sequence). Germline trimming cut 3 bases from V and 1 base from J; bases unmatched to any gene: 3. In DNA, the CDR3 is TGTGCCAGTAGTATCCGGGACAGTTCCTACGAGCAGTACTTC. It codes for CASSIRDSSYEQYF.

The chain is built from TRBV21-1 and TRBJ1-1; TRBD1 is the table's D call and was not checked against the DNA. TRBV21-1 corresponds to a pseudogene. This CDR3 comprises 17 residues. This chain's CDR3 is CASSKGNRPNMNTEAFF. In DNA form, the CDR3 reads TGTGCCAGCAGCAAAGGTAACAGGCCCAATATGAACACTGAAGCTTTCTTT.

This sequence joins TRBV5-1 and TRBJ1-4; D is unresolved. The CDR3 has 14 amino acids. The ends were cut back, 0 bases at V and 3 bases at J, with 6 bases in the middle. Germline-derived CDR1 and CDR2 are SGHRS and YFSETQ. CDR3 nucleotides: TGCGCCAGCAGCTTGGGACGGGCTAATGAAAAACTGTTTTTT. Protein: CASSLGRANEKLFF.

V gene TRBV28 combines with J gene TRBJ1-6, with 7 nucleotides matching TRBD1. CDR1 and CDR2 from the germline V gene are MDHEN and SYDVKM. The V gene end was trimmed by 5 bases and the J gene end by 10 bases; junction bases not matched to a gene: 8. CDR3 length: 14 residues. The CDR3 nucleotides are TGTGCCAGCAGTGCGAGACAGGGTTCATCACCCCTCCACTTT. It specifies CASSARQGSSPLHF.

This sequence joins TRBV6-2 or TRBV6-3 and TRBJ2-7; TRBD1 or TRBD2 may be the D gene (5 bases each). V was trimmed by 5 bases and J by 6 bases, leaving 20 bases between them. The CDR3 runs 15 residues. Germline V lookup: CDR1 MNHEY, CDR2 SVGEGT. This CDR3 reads CASSPGTPGSREQYV. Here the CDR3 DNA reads TGTGCCAGCAGTCCCGGGACCCCGGGGTCTCGCGAGCAGTACGTC.

CDR3 sequence: CASSPAPLKAESVSYEQYF. The CDR3 coding sequence is TGCGCCAGCAGCCCTGCCCCCCTTAAGGCGGAATCCGTTTCCTACGAGCAGTACTTC. The chain employs TRBV5-1 and TRBJ2-7; D gene unclear. V was pared by 4 bases and J by 1 base, with 27 bases between. Looked up from germline, CDR1 is SGHRS and CDR2 is YFSETQ. The CDR3 is 19 amino acids.

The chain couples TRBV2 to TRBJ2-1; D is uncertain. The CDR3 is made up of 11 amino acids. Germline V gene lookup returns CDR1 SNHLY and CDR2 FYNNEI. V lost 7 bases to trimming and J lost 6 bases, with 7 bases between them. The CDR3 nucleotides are TGTGCCAGCACGACGGGCAATGAGCAGTTCTTC. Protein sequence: CASTTGNEQFF.

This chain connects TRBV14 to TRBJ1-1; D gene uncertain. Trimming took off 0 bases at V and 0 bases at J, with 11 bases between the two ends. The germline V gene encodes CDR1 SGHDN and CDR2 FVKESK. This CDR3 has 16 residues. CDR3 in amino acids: CASSQDLGQLNTEAFF. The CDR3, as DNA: TGTGCCAGCAGCCAAGATTTAGGCCAGCTGAACACTGAAGCTTTCTTT.

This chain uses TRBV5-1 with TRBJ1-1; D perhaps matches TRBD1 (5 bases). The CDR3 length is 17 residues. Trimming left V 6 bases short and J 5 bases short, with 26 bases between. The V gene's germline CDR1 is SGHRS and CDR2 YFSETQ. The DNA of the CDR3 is TGCGCCAGCAATGATCCCATCGGGGCCCCACCGGGGACTGAAGCTTTCTTT. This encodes CASNDPIGAPPGTEAFF.

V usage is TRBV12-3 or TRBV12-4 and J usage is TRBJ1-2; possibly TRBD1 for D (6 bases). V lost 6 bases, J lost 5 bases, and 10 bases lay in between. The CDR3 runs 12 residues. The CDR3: CASRNREYGYTF. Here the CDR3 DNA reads TGTGCCAGCAGAAACAGGGAGTATGGCTACACCTTC.

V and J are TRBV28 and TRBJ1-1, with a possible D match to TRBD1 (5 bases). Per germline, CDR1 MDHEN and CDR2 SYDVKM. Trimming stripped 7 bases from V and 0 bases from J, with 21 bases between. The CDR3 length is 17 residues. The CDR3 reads CASNTGGLGSMNTEAFF. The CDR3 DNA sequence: TGTGCCAGCAACACGGGGGGTTTGGGCTCAATGAACACTGAAGCTTTCTTT.

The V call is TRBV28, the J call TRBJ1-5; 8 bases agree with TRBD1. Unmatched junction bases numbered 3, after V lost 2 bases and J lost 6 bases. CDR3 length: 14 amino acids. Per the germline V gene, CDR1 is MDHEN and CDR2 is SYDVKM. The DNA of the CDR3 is TGTGCCAGCAGTTTAGCACAGGGGGTTCAGCCCCAGCATTTT. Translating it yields CASSLAQGVQPQHF.

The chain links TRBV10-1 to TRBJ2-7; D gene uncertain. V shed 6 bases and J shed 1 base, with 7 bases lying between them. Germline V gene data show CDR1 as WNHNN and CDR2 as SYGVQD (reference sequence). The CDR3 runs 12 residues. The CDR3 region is CASRSRSYEQYV. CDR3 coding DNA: TGCGCCAGCAGGTCCAGATCCTACGAGCAGTACGTC.

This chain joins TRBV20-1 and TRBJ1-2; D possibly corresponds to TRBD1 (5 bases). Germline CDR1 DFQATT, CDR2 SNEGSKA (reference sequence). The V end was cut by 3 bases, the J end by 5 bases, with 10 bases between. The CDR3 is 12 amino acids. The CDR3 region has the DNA TGCAGTGCTAGTGGCTCAGGGTATGGCTACACCTTC. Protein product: CSASGSGYGYTF.

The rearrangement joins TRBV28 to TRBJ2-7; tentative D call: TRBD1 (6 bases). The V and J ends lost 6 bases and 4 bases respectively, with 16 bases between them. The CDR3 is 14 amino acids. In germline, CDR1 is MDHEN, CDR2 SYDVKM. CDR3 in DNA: TGTGCCAGCAGCCCGCACAGCACAGGGTACGAGCAGTACTTC. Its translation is CASSPHSTGYEQYF.

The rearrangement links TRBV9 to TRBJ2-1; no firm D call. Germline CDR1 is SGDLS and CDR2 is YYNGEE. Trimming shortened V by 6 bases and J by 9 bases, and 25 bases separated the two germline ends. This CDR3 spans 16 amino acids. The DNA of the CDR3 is TGTGCCAGCACCAGTTCTAGTAGCACCGCTAGGGCTGAGCAGTTCTTC. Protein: CASTSSSSTARAEQFF.